This T cell receptor beta chain stems from a study of CD8 T cells in ankylosing spondylitis. Study-level points and caveats: Disease-linked clones displayed a CD8+ phenotype and appeared relatively rarely in peripheral blood. Reported data indicate significant enrichment of disease-linked clones within matched ankylosing spondylitis synovial fluid. Ankylosing spondylitis blood appeared to be characterized by a TCR beta motif of eight highly homologous variants. In reactive arthritis synovial fluid and blood, some motif variants had been reported before.

This clonotype was counted between two and nine times. Its antigen is currently unknown. As the method for making TCR beta libraries, quantitative 5'-RACE with molecular barcodes was used. In TCRdb, the 5' RACE reads were re-called with MiXCR into one record per CDR3 protein. The sample shows a few hundred thousand distinct CDR3 sequences, 17% of them seen only once. From germline, CDR1 is SEHNR and CDR2 FQNEAQ (reference sequence). The trim removed 3 bases at V and 0 bases at J, leaving 3 bases unmatched. CDR3 length: 16 residues. The sample comprised blood, either unsorted or a sorted T cell fraction (not recorded which). The source of this sequence is a male donor with ankylosing spondylitis. This chain joins TRBV7-9 and TRBJ1-5, with 9 bases matching TRBD1. CDR3 sequence reads: CASSLGTGNSNQPQHF. As DNA, the CDR3 is TGTGCCAGCAGCTTGGGGACAGGGAATAGCAATCAGCCCCAGCATTTT. Full variable domain (rest looked up from reference TRBV7-9 and TRBJ1-5): DTGVSQNPRHKITKRGQNVTFRCDPISEHNRLYWYRQTLGQGPEFLTYFQNEAQLEKSRLLSDRFSAERPKGSFSTLEIQRTEQGDSAMYLCASSLGTGNSNQPQHFGDGTRLSIL.